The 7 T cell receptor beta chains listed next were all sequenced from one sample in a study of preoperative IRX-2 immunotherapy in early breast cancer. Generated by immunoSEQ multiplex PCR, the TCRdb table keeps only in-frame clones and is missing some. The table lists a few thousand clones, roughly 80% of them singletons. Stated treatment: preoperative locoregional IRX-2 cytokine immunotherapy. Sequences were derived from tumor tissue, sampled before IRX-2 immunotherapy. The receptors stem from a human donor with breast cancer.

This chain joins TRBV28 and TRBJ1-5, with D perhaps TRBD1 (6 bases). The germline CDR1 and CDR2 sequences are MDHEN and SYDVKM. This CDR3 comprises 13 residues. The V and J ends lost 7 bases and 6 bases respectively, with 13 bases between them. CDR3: CASKQGIIQPQHF. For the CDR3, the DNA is TGTGCCAGCAAACAGGGTATAATTCAGCCCCAGCATTTT.

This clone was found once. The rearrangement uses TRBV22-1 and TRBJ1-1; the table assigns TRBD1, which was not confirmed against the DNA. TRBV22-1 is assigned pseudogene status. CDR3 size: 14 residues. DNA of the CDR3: TGTGCCAGCAGTGCAGGGGTTTTGGACACTGAAGCTTTCTTT. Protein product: CASSAGVLDTEAFF.

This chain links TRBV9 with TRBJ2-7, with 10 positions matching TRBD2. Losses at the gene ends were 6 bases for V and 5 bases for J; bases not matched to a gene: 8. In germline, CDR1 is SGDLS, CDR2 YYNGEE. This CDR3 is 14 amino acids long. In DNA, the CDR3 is TGTGCCAGCACCCTAGCGGGAGTACTCAACGAGCAGTACTTC. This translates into CASTLAGVLNEQYF.

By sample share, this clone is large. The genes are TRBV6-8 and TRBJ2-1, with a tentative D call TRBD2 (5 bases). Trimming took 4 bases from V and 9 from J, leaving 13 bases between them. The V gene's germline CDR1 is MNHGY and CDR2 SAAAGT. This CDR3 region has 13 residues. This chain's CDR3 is CASSSGLLGEQFF. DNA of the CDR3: TGTGCCAGCAGTTCGGGGTTATTAGGTGAGCAGTTCTTC.

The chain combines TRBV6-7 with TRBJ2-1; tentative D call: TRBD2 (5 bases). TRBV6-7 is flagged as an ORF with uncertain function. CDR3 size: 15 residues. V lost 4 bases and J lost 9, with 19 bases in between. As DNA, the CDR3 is TGTGCCAGCAGTTTCGATCGGAGGCCGTATAGTGAGCAGTTCTTC. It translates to CASSFDRRPYSEQFF.

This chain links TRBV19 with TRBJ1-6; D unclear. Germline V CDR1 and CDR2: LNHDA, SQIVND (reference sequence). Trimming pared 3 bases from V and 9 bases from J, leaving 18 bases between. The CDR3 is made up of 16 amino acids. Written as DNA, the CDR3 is TGTGCCAGTAGTATGAGAACAGTCCGGGGAGTTTCACCCCTCCACTTT. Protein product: CASSMRTVRGVSPLHF.

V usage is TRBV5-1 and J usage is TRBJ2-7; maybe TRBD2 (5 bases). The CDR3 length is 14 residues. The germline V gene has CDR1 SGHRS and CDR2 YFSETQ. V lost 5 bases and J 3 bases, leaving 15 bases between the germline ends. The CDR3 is CASSRTLGDYEQYF. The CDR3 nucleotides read TGCGCCAGCAGTAGGACTCTCGGTGACTACGAGCAGTACTTC.